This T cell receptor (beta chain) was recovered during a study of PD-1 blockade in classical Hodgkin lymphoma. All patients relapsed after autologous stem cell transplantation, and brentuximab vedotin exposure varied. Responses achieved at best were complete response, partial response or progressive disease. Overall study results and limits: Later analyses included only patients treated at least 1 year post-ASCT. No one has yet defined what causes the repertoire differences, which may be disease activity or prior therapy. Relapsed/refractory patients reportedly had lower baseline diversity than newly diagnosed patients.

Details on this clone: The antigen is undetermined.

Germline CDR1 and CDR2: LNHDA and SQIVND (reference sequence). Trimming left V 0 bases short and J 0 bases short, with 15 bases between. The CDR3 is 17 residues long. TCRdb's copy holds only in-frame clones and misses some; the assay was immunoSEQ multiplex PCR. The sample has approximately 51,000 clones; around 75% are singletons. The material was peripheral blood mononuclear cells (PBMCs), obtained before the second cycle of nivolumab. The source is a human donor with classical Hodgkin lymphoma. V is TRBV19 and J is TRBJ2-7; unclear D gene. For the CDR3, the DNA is TGTGCCAGTAGTATAGACGCGGCGGCAGTCTCCTCCTACGAGCAGTACTTC. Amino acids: CASSIDAAAVSSYEQYF.